Listed below are T cell receptor beta chains from one sample, sequenced in a study of Graves' ophthalmopathy and Graves' hyperthyroidism. TCRdb ran MiXCR on the multiplex PCR reads and lists one entry per CDR3 protein. The sample shows 150,000 to 200,000 distinct CDR3 sequences, just under 40% of them seen only once. Sequenced input: peripheral blood. These receptors all stem from a man aged 30 to 45 with Graves' ophthalmopathy. The conserved cysteine and the conserved F or W are not part of the CDR3 here.

CDR3	length	V	J
ASTGNPGQGAASYGYT	16	TRBV27	TRBJ1-2
AWSVLRPGNIQY	12	TRBV30	TRBJ2-4
ASSQVTGEAGELF	13	TRBV4-2	TRBJ2-2
ASSGTAVTQY	10	TRBV7-2	TRBJ2-5
ASSLDGTGAIEQY	13	TRBV11-2	TRBJ2-7
ASSDFSGRTYEQY	13	TRBV6-2/TRBV6-3	TRBJ2-7
ASSYSPGQGNQPQH	14	TRBV6-2/TRBV6-3	TRBJ1-5
ATRGGPSYEQY	11	TRBV12-3/TRBV12-4	TRBJ2-7
ASSLIPGLAGEQY	13	TRBV12-3/TRBV12-4	TRBJ2-7
ASSYRGSYEQY	11	TRBV27	TRBJ2-7
SARRQGATEAF	11	TRBV20-1	TRBJ1-1
ASSLSRNYEQY	11	TRBV7-2	TRBJ2-7
ASSLGQLTEAF	11	TRBV28	TRBJ1-1
ATSDFKGRYETQY	13	TRBV24-1	TRBJ2-5
ASSERISNQPQH	12	TRBV2	TRBJ1-5
ASSLAGTGYTRELF	14	TRBV28	TRBJ2-2
ASSFGTENIQY	11	TRBV6-5	TRBJ2-4
ASRWKRGSNQPQH	13	TRBV19	TRBJ1-5
ASRDRAPTEAF	11	TRBV28	TRBJ1-1
ASRLLADSSYEQY	13	TRBV6-1	TRBJ2-7
ASSEEPSGIYEQY	13	TRBV6-1	TRBJ2-7
ASSAPRTGSYEQY	13	TRBV6-1	TRBJ2-7
ASSLVYGFYGYT	12	TRBV28	TRBJ1-2
AWGPGQGPNTIY	12	TRBV30	TRBJ1-3
AISPGDRGRQPQH	13	TRBV10-3	TRBJ1-5
SAGTGDTHEAF	11	TRBV20-1	TRBJ1-1
ASSPFAGLETQY	12	TRBV27	TRBJ2-5
ASSPTPTGVLYGYT	14	TRBV6-5	TRBJ1-2
ANSGQNQETQY	11	TRBV28	TRBJ2-5
AWSPPLAGGPDEQY	14	TRBV30	TRBJ2-7
ASSYSGGGNTEAF	13	TRBV6-5	TRBJ1-1
ASRDRSNTGELF	12	TRBV28	TRBJ2-2